This entry concerns a single T cell receptor (beta chain). This entry belongs to a study of blood T cell repertoires in COVID-19. In the study overall: Sources were T cells, B-cell-depleted T cells, or PBMCs; the material itself was cDNA or gDNA.

Someone with COVID-19 had been met by exposed participants within 2 weeks before study entry. Produced via immunoSEQ multiplex PCR; TCRdb's table is partial and in-frame only. The sample lists some 320,000 clones, more than 90% occurring once. The CDR3 is 16 amino acids. V trimming: 1 base; J trimming: 2 bases; junction bases outside the gene matches: 4. CDR1 is SGHAT, CDR2 FQNNGV, per germline. The sequence was obtained from a woman in her 30s who had been exposed to COVID-19. The chain employs TRBV11-2 and TRBJ1-1; 10 nucleotides align to TRBD1. Sequenced sample: PBMCs or T cells enriched from blood (not recorded which). In nucleotides, the CDR3 is TGTGCCAGCAGCTTAGTCGGGACAGGGGTTAACACTGAAGCTTTCTTT. It yields the protein CASSLVGTGVNTEAFF.